The 27 T cell receptor beta chains below all came from one sample that was sequenced in a study of beta chain features in type 1 diabetes. Study-level findings and limits: All four CD4+ subsets from Type 1 diabetes patients carried moderately but significantly shorter TCRB CDR3s.

These TCRs are of unknown antigen specificity. What was sequenced were expressed TCRB transcripts, since all of the isolated RNA had been reverse transcribed. Repertoires were generated with immunoSEQ multiplex PCR, while TCRdb's copy carries only in-frame clones and drops some. The table includes a few hundred thousand clones, approximately 24% detected once. The source material was naive CD4+ T cells from blood. These TCRs come from a woman in her twenties or thirties with type 1 diabetes.

This rearrangement joins TRBV5-1 to TRBJ2-5; TRBD1 aligns across 12 bases. Losses at the gene ends were 4 bases for V and 4 bases for J; bases not matched to a gene: 8. Germline loops: CDR1 SGHRS, CDR2 YFSETQ. CDR3 length equals 16 residues. The CDR3 sequence: CASSIGTGGLVETQYF. CDR3 bases: TGCGCCAGCAGCATCGGGACAGGGGGCCTTGTAGAGACCCAGTACTTC.

Remarks on this clone: The junction departs from germline at one end; a sequencing error may be responsible. The chain recombines TRBV27 with TRBJ2-7; maybe TRBD2 (6 bases). Per germline, CDR1 MNHEY and CDR2 SMNVEV (reference sequence). The CDR3 is 15 residues long. CDR3 DNA sequence: TGTGCCAGCAGCTCCTTGGGTCGGGAGACCTATGAGCAGTACTTC. Translating it yields CASSSLGRETYEQYF.

The rearrangement uses TRBV6-5 and TRBJ2-3; D call uncertain. The V and J ends lost 0 bases and 5 bases respectively, with 6 bases between them. CDR1 and CDR2 (germline): MNHEY, SVGAGI. This CDR3 contains 13 residues. DNA for the CDR3: TGTGCCAGCAGTTACTCGTCCAGAGATACGCAGTATTTT. It codes for CASSYSSRDTQYF.

This clone was found a few times. This chain joins TRBV30 and TRBJ1-5; TRBD1 matches at 8 bases. Trimming took 1 base from V and 5 from J; bases not matched to a gene: 4. This CDR3 is built from 14 residues. The germline CDR1 and CDR2 sequences are GTSNPN and SVGIG (reference sequence). DNA for the CDR3: TGTGCCTGGAGTGACGGGACAGGCGATCAGCCCCAGCATTTT. The encoded protein is CAWSDGTGDQPQHF.

The chain carries TRBV5-4 and TRBJ2-1, with 9 bases lining up with TRBD2. The CDR3 runs to 17 residues. With 0 bases clipped from V and 3 bases from J, the junction kept 7 bases outside the gene matches. Germline CDR1 reads SGHNT; CDR2 reads YYREEE (reference sequence). The CDR3 DNA follows: TGTGCCAGCAGCTTGGAAGGACTAGCGTCGGGCTACAATGAGCAGTTCTTC. The encoded protein is CASSLEGLASGYNEQFF.

This clone was recorded a few times. This rearrangement joins TRBV5-6 to TRBJ1-1, with a possible D match to TRBD1 (6 bases). The germline V and J ends were trimmed by 4 bases and 1 base, with 17 bases remaining between them. Germline V CDR1 and CDR2: SGHDT, YYEEEE. The CDR3 runs 16 residues. For the CDR3, the DNA is TGTGCCAGCAGCCCGTTTGCGACAGGCCGGAACACTGAAGCTTTCTTT. Translating gives CASSPFATGRNTEAFF. The full variable domain, in which reference TRBV5-6 and TRBJ1-1 provide the parts outside the CDR3, is DAGVTQSPTHLIKTRGQQVTLRCSPKSGHDTVSWYQQALGQGPQFIFQYYEEEERQRGNFPDRFSGHQFPNYSSELNVNALLLGDSALYLCASSPFATGRNTEAFFGQGTRLTVV.

This clone was found a few times. The chain is built from TRBV30 and TRBJ1-1, with TRBD1 as a possible D gene (6 bases). This CDR3 has 13 amino acids. V lost 7 bases and J 6 bases, leaving 18 bases between the germline ends. Germline CDR1 reads GTSNPN; CDR2 reads SVGIG (reference sequence). The CDR3, as DNA: TGTGCCTACAGGGACGCCCGGAAATCTGAAGCTTTCTTT. It translates to CAYRDARKSEAFF.

This clone was picked up a small number of times. The chain recombines TRBV5-4 with TRBJ1-2; TRBD1 might be the D (5 bases). Per germline, CDR1 SGHNT and CDR2 YYREEE (reference sequence). The CDR3 is 13 amino acids. The V end was cut by 2 bases, the J end by 4 bases, with 9 bases between. The chain's CDR3 is CASSFVQAYGYTF. CDR3 nucleotides: TGTGCCAGCAGCTTTGTACAGGCCTATGGCTACACCTTC. Drawing the rest from reference TRBV5-4 and TRBJ1-2, the complete variable domain is ETGVTQSPTHLIKTRGQQVTLRCSSQSGHNTVSWYQQALGQGPQFIFQYYREEENGRGNFPPRFSGLQFPNYSSELNVNALELDDSALYLCASSFVQAYGYTFGSGTRLTVV.

Only a few counts were recorded for this clone. The genes are TRBV11-3 and TRBJ1-3, with no clear D. The CDR3 contains 16 residues. V shed 0 bases and J shed 2 bases, with 11 bases lying between them. The germline V gene has CDR1 SGHNT and CDR2 YENEEA. The CDR3 coding sequence is TGTGCCAGCAGCTTAGAGAGCAGCCGGGCTGGAAACACCATATATTTT. It translates to CASSLESSRAGNTIYF.

The chain is built from TRBV2 and TRBJ1-3; tentatively, D is TRBD1 (6 bases). Trimming cost V 8 bases and J 2 bases, with 7 bases left between them. This CDR3 spans 12 amino acids. The germline gives CDR1 SNHLY, CDR2 FYNNEI. CDR3 nucleotides: TGTGCCAGCCAGGGGCCTGGAAACACCATATATTTT. Its translation is CASQGPGNTIYF.

About this clone itself: The sample has other DNA sequences that encode this CDR3 too. In DNA, the CDR3 is TGTGCCAGCAGCTTGGGACTAGCGGGGGCCTACAATGAGCAGTTCTTC. Translating it yields CASSLGLAGAYNEQFF. The chain uses TRBV5-4 and TRBJ2-1; TRBD2 agrees at 12 bases. CDR3 length: 16 amino acids. Germline assignment: CDR1 SGHNT and CDR2 YYREEE (reference sequence). Trimming cost V 0 bases and J 2 bases; bases outside gene matches: 0.

This clone has a handful of counts. The chain uses TRBV21-1 and TRBJ2-1; TRBD1, the table's D call, lacks a check against the DNA. TRBV21-1 is listed as a pseudogene. CDR3 length: 13 residues. CDR3 DNA sequence: TGTGCCATTTTCAGGGGGCGAGAGAATGAGCAGTTCTTC. It codes for CAIFRGRENEQFF.

This rearrangement joins TRBV29-1 to TRBJ2-1; a possible D gene is TRBD2 (7 bases). Germline V gene sequence: CDR1 SQVTM, CDR2 ANQGSEA. The CDR3 extends over 15 amino acids. V was trimmed by 4 bases and J by 1 base, leaving 14 bases between them. For the CDR3, the DNA is TGCAGCGTTGTGGGGGGGCGGGGTTCCTACAATGAGCAGTTCTTC. This translates into CSVVGGRGSYNEQFF.

The chain's CDR3 is CASSPWGDREGNEQFF. In DNA form, the CDR3 reads TGCGCCAGCAGCCCTTGGGGGGACAGGGAAGGAAATGAGCAGTTCTTC. The J gene is TRBJ2-1, the V gene TRBV5-1; 9 bases map to TRBD1. With 4 bases clipped from V and 7 bases from J, the junction kept 12 bases outside the gene matches. CDR3 length: 16 amino acids. Germline V gene lookup returns CDR1 SGHRS and CDR2 YFSETQ.

This chain links TRBV6-4 with TRBJ2-3; no definite D call. The CDR3 sequence is 13 residues long. Germline V gene data show CDR1 as MRHNA and CDR2 as SNTAGT. Trimming took 5 bases from V and 1 from J, leaving 7 bases between them. The CDR3 nucleotides are TGTGCCAGCAGTTCCCGGGGCACAGATACGCAGTATTTT. Amino acids: CASSSRGTDTQYF.

This clone showed up just a few times. V usage is TRBV27 and J usage is TRBJ2-7; 8 bases agree with TRBD2. V dropped 4 bases and J dropped 6; count of bases not matched to a gene: 11. Germline lookup yields CDR1 MNHEY and CDR2 SMNVEV (reference sequence). The CDR3 consists of 15 residues. CDR3: CASSSGREGLVEQYF. The DNA of the CDR3 is TGTGCCAGCAGTTCGGGTCGGGAGGGCCTCGTCGAGCAGTACTTC.

The genes are TRBV25-1 and TRBJ1-2; unclear D gene. Germline V gives CDR1 MGHDK, CDR2 SYGVNS. CDR3 length: 13 amino acids. V shed 5 bases and J shed 8 bases, with 15 bases lying between them. The CDR3 loop reads CASSLSPTVGYTF. For the CDR3, the DNA is TGTGCCAGCAGTCTCAGTCCGACTGTCGGCTACACCTTC.

This sequence joins TRBV15 and TRBJ2-1; 10 bases are a match to TRBD1. V trimming: 0 bases; J trimming: 6 bases; junction bases outside the gene matches: 11. The CDR3 extends over 18 amino acids. CDR1 LNHNV and CDR2 YYDKDF come from the germline V gene (reference sequence). For the CDR3, the DNA is TGTGCCACCAGCAGAGATGGGGACAGGGGAGATCGGATCAATGAGCAGTTCTTC. As protein: CATSRDGDRGDRINEQFF.

This clone was seen a handful of times. The genes are TRBV29-1 and TRBJ2-1, with D perhaps matching TRBD2 (6 bases). The CDR3 loop spans 14 amino acids. The V end lost 8 bases, the J end lost 3 bases, and 17 bases lay between the germline ends. Germline CDR1 and CDR2: SQVTM and ANQGSEA. The DNA for the CDR3 is TGCAGCCAAGGGGCAGCGGGCAACTACAATGAGCAGTTCTTC. This encodes CSQGAAGNYNEQFF.

Only a few counts were recorded for this clone. The rearrangement links TRBV30 to TRBJ1-3, with TRBD1 matching 10 bases. CDR1 and CDR2 from the germline V gene are GTSNPN and SVGIG (reference sequence). Trimming took 5 bases from V and 4 from J; bases not matched to a gene: 2. The CDR3 is 13 residues long. The CDR3 is CAWDRGQGNTIYF. The DNA of the CDR3 is TGTGCCTGGGACAGGGGGCAGGGAAACACCATATATTTT.

The J gene is TRBJ2-3, the V gene TRBV29-1, with D perhaps matching TRBD1 (5 bases). V shed 2 bases and J shed 4 bases, with 10 bases lying between them. The CDR3 extends over 13 amino acids. CDR1 is SQVTM and CDR2 is ANQGSEA in the germline V gene. CDR3: CSVEKGFADTQYF. As DNA, the CDR3 is TGCAGCGTTGAAAAGGGGTTCGCAGATACGCAGTATTTT.

The genes are TRBV29-1 and TRBJ1-2, with 8 bases fitting TRBD1. This CDR3 has 13 amino acids. Germline CDR1 is SQVTM and CDR2 is ANQGSEA. CDR3 region: CGSSGTGNYGYTF. The CDR3 coding sequence is TGCGGTTCAAGCGGGACAGGCAACTATGGCTACACCTTC.

The V call is TRBV6-4, the J call TRBJ2-1, with a possible D match to TRBD2 (8 bases). This CDR3 contains 16 residues. V was trimmed by 6 bases and J by 10 bases, leaving 25 bases between them. Germline V gives CDR1 MRHNA, CDR2 SNTAGT. The CDR3 DNA follows: TGTGCCAGCAGCGCCGTGGGGGGACTAGTAGGGGGCGAGCAGTTCTTC. This gives the protein CASSAVGGLVGGEQFF.

In its sample, this clone was seen a few times. This chain uses TRBV5-1 with TRBJ2-5; TRBD1 matches at 8 bases. Germline trimming cut 6 bases from V and 4 bases from J; bases unmatched to any gene: 8. Per germline, CDR1 SGHRS and CDR2 YFSETQ. CDR3 length equals 14 residues. The CDR3 DNA reads TGCGCCAGCACGGCAGGGGGCTCGGGAGAGACCCAGTACTTC. The encoded protein is CASTAGGSGETQYF.

This chain uses TRBV7-9 with TRBJ1-2, with 10 bases fitting TRBD1. Germline assignment: CDR1 SEHNR and CDR2 FQNEAQ (reference sequence). V lost 5 bases, J lost 4 bases, and 7 bases stayed unmatched. This CDR3 has 15 amino acids. CDR3 DNA sequence: TGTGCCAGCAGCGCCAGGACAGGGGGGATCTATGGCTACACCTTC. Its translation: CASSARTGGIYGYTF.

The chain uses TRBV28 and TRBJ1-2; D perhaps matches TRBD1 (5 bases). The CDR3 spans 14 residues. The V end was cut by 6 bases, the J end by 6 bases, with 17 bases between. Germline lookup yields CDR1 MDHEN and CDR2 SYDVKM. CDR3 coding DNA: TGTGCCAGCAGCTTAGAGACAGAGGTGGATGGCTACACCTTC. Translating it yields CASSLETEVDGYTF.

This clone was found a few times. The genes are TRBV23-1 and TRBJ2-7; the match to TRBD1 covers 8 bases. TRBV23-1 is assigned to the ORF class and has an uncertain function. V shed 3 bases and J 1 base; nucleotides not matched to a gene: 8. CDR3 length: 16 residues. CDR3 in amino acids: CASSHSDRGRSYEQYF. For the CDR3, the DNA is TGCGCCAGCAGTCATTCAGACAGGGGCAGGTCCTACGAGCAGTACTTC.